These 9 T cell receptor beta chains were all obtained from the same sample, sequenced in a study of technical replicates of blood from a handful of donors. Data came from immunoSEQ multiplex PCR; TCRdb stores just in-frame clones and leaves some out. Of 90,000 to 100,000 clones in the sample, roughly 94% were seen once. Sequencing was done on a sample of T cells isolated from PBMCs. Receptors originate from a human donor in good health.

The chain links TRBV27 to TRBJ2-5, with 7 bases matching TRBD2. V dropped 3 bases and J dropped 7; count of bases not matched to a gene: 11. This CDR3 spans 15 amino acids. Germline CDR1 MNHEY, CDR2 SMNVEV (reference sequence). CDR3 DNA sequence: TGTGCCAGCAGTTTGCTAGCGGATGGCCTTGCGACCCAGTACTTC. This sequence encodes CASSLLADGLATQYF.

V gene TRBV6-1 combines with J gene TRBJ2-4; TRBD2 aligns across 7 bases. The junction had 5 bases not matched to a gene; V was cut back by 1 base and J by 2 bases. The CDR3 is made up of 16 amino acids. In germline, CDR1 is MNHNS, CDR2 SASEGT. The CDR3 loop reads CASSEGEGYSKNIQYF. CDR3 DNA: TGTGCCAGCAGTGAAGGGGAGGGATATTCCAAAAACATTCAGTACTTC.

V and J are TRBV19 and TRBJ2-4; D is possibly TRBD1 (5 bases). This CDR3 is built from 16 residues. Germline CDR1 and CDR2: LNHDA and SQIVND (reference sequence). V was shortened by 3 bases and J by 7 bases, with 19 bases between the two germline ends. CDR3 DNA: TGTGCCAGTAGTATTTTGCAAACCGGGCCAGGGAACATTCAGTACTTC. Its translation: CASSILQTGPGNIQYF.

The chain combines TRBV30 with TRBJ1-2; D unresolved. Germline CDR1 is GTSNPN and CDR2 is SVGIG (reference sequence). Trimming left V 0 bases short and J 0 bases short, with 8 bases between. The CDR3 is made up of 14 amino acids. The CDR3 region has the DNA TGTGCCTGGAGTGTCCGGAGGACTAACTATGGCTACACCTTC. Residues: CAWSVRRTNYGYTF.

V usage is TRBV4-3 and J usage is TRBJ2-1, with a weak D call TRBD2 (6 bases). The CDR3 is made up of 17 amino acids. Trimming took off 1 base at V and 4 bases at J, with 17 bases between the two ends. Per the germline V gene, CDR1 is LGHNA and CDR2 is YSLEER. The CDR3 loop is CASSQGRETSYYNEQFF. CDR3 coding DNA: TGCGCCAGCAGCCAAGGTCGGGAGACTTCCTATTACAATGAGCAGTTCTTC.

The chain employs TRBV5-1 and TRBJ2-1, with 8 bases matching TRBD2. Germline trimming cut 3 bases from V and 10 bases from J; bases unmatched to any gene: 9. Germline CDR1 and CDR2: SGHRS and YFSETQ. The CDR3 runs 14 residues. CDR3 coding DNA: TGCGCCAGCAGCTCAGCGGGAGCCTATAGGGAGCAGTTCTTC. This translates into CASSSAGAYREQFF.

This rearrangement joins TRBV9 to TRBJ2-2; D remains unclear. V lost 0 bases, J lost 2 bases, and 8 bases lay in between. Per germline, CDR1 SGDLS and CDR2 YYNGEE. The CDR3 is 15 amino acids. The CDR3 nucleotides are TGTGCCAGCAGCGTAGGGGCCCCCAACACCGGGGAGCTGTTTTTT. Its protein is CASSVGAPNTGELFF.

As DNA, the CDR3 is TGTGCCAGCAGCTCAATATCAGGGGTCAAGTATGGCTACACCTTC. Translated, it gives CASSSISGVKYGYTF. This chain connects TRBV27 to TRBJ1-2; maybe TRBD1 (6 bases). CDR3 length: 15 residues. Per germline, CDR1 MNHEY and CDR2 SMNVEV (reference sequence). Trimming left V 6 bases short and J 5 bases short, with 19 bases between.

This chain uses TRBV9 with TRBJ2-1; 9 bases are shared with TRBD1. Unmatched junction bases numbered 4, after V lost 3 bases and J lost 6 bases. The CDR3 is made up of 14 amino acids. Germline V gives CDR1 SGDLS, CDR2 YYNGEE. In nucleotides, the CDR3 is TGTGCCAGCAGCGGCCGGGACAGGGTCAATGAGCAGTTCTTC. It specifies CASSGRDRVNEQFF.